This TCR beta chain comes out of a study of OX40 agonist ivuxolimab in advanced cancers. Study at large: An agonistic human IgG2 monoclonal antibody against OX40 (CD134) was given. Patients receiving dose escalation had hepatocellular carcinoma, melanoma, renal cell or head and neck cancer.

TCRdb's table, derived via immunoSEQ multiplex PCR, lists solely in-frame clones and lacks some. The sample comprises approximately 90,000 clones, around 88% of which are singletons, and approximately 1.5% rests with the top ten. V was shortened by 0 bases and J by 2 bases, with 9 bases between the two germline ends. From germline, CDR1 is SGHRS and CDR2 YFSETQ. The CDR3 has 16 residues. Sample: CD4+ or CD8+ T cells sorted from blood, taken in a trial of the OX40 agonist ivuxolimab. The clonotype comes from an adult with an advanced solid tumor such as melanoma, head and neck, liver or kidney cancer. The rearrangement links TRBV5-1 to TRBJ2-6, with D perhaps TRBD1 (5 bases). The CDR3 protein is CASSLAQGAGANVLTF. The CDR3, as DNA: TGCGCCAGCAGCTTGGCCCAGGGCGCTGGGGCCAACGTCCTGACTTTC. The variable domain in full, with the rest retrieved from reference TRBV5-1 and TRBJ2-6, is KAGVTQTPRYLIKTRGQQVTLSCSPISGHRSVSWYQQTPGQGLQFLFEYFSETQRNKGNFPGRFSGRQFSNSRSEMNVSTLELGDSALYLCASSLAQGAGANVLTFGAGSRLTVL.